The rows below give T cell receptor beta chains drawn from one sample of a study of cytomegalovirus exposure and HLA in healthy donors. Using immunoSEQ multiplex PCR, the repertoire was profiled, and TCRdb retains in-frame clones only, with some absent. The sample has about 120,000 clones; 65% to 75% are singletons. The sample taken for sequencing was PBMCs. All receptors derive from a middle-aged man in good health and CMV-seropositive. CDR3s include the opening cysteine and the closing phenylalanine or tryptophan.

j_call,v_call,cdr3_aa
TRBJ2-1,TRBV7-3,CASSPTGTSGSWNEQFF
TRBJ2-5,TRBV7-2,CASSADRGAIGETQYF
TRBJ1-1,TRBV27,CASRQQGAITEAFF
TRBJ2-5,TRBV7-8,CASSVQRYGAQETQYF
TRBJ2-1,TRBV2,CATTWGGASYNEQFF
TRBJ1-5,TRBV6-6,CASSYETGGDQPQHF
TRBJ1-5,TRBV19,CASSPLTGTGIAQPQHF
TRBJ2-5,TRBV5-1,CASSPEATVETQYF
TRBJ2-2,TRBV25-1,CASSDLQGNTGELFF
TRBJ2-3,TRBV9,CASSPRDRGREDTQYF
TRBJ2-2,TRBV27,CASSPRDRGYTGELFF
TRBJ2-1,TRBV6-6,CASSYEAGGRNEQFF
TRBJ2-2,TRBV4-3,CASGTSGIGGELFF
TRBJ2-1,TRBV9,CASSVEGLAGVLFF
TRBJ1-5,TRBV5-5,CASSLERTGGAYQPQHF
TRBJ1-2,TRBV5-1,CASSRVAGANYGYTF
TRBJ1-1,TRBV19,CASRPQGRMNTEAFF
TRBJ2-3,TRBV7-8,CASSPRTSGGTDTQYF
TRBJ2-1,TRBV5-1,CASSFTTGNNEQFF
TRBJ2-7,TRBV7-9,CASSLVGTGREQYF
TRBJ2-5,TRBV4-1,CASSQGSDRGRLFQETQYF
TRBJ2-1,TRBV5-1,CASSLVGLAGVGSEQFF
TRBJ1-4,TRBV19,CASSRQGAREKLFF
TRBJ2-2,TRBV4-1,CASSQVQSEELFF
TRBJ1-1,TRBV5-1,CASQGGSHTEAFF
TRBJ2-7,TRBV5-6,CASSLPAGADEQYF
TRBJ2-3,TRBV5-1,CASSLVGEDTQYF
TRBJ1-4,TRBV7-2,CASSPTRSTEKLFF
TRBJ2-5,TRBV4-2,CASSQLGGGETQYF
TRBJ2-7,TRBV5-1,CASSPPLAYEQYF
TRBJ1-4,TRBV7-9,CASSPADRSREKLFF
TRBJ1-2,TRBV14,CASSHPGTNYGYTF
TRBJ2-7,TRBV7-9,CASSLAPGVEQYF
TRBJ1-1,TRBV5-1,CASSPRDRRNTEAFF
TRBJ2-4,TRBV2,CASIGGKGIQYF
TRBJ2-5,TRBV7-8,CASSISEWQETQYF
TRBJ2-5,TRBV5-1,CASSPQGAETQYF
TRBJ2-1,TRBV7-6,CASSPSTGNNEQFF
TRBJ2-1,TRBV19,CASRTGTFNEQFF
TRBJ2-3,TRBV11-2,CASSYPKGEWADTQYF
TRBJ2-2,TRBV15,CATSRDVARGRVGELFF
TRBJ2-1,TRBV5-6,CASSPGGVHNEQFF
TRBJ2-5,TRBV11-3,CASSRGETQYF
TRBJ1-5,TRBV6-5,CASRGESGNQPQHF
TRBJ2-7,TRBV5-8,CASSLAGAQYEQYF
TRBJ2-7,TRBV6-1,CASSEMGTPTYEQYF
TRBJ2-7,TRBV11-2,CASSSQWTIGEQYF
TRBJ2-7,TRBV7-2,CASSLEGFTGGSYEQYF
TRBJ1-1,TRBV4-2,CASSHLGQGTDTEAFF
TRBJ1-2,TRBV25-1,CASSRGTGNYGYTF
TRBJ1-2,TRBV5-1,CASSVRDRASGYTF
TRBJ2-2,TRBV9,CAPKWLRYTGELFF
TRBJ2-1,TRBV5-1,CASSQLGLALNNEQFF
TRBJ1-2,TRBV12-5,CASGYGTGVNYGYTF
TRBJ1-2,TRBV7-2,CASSLTPSPNGYTF
TRBJ1-2,TRBV27,CASSFDPRRYGYTF
TRBJ2-3,TRBV27,CASTFTSTDTQYF
TRBJ1-5,TRBV6-6,CASSPPNQPQHF
TRBJ1-2,TRBV10-1,CASQGQGASGYTF